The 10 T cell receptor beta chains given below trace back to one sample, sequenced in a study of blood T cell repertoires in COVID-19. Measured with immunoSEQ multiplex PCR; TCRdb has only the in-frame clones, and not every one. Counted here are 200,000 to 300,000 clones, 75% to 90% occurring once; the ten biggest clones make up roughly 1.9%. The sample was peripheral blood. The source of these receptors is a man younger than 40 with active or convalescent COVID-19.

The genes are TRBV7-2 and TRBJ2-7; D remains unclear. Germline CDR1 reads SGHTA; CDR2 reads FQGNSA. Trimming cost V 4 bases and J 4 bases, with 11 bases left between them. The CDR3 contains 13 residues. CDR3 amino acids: CASSYKTQYEQYF. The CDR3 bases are TGTGCCAGCAGCTACAAAACGCAATACGAGCAGTACTTC. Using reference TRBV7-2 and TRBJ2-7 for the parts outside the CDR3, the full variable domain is GAGVSQSPSNKVTEKGKDVELRCDPISGHTALYWYRQSLGQGLEFLIYFQGNSAPDKSGLPSDRFSAERTGGSVSTLTIQRTQQEDSAVYLCASSYKTQYEQYFGPGTRLTVT.

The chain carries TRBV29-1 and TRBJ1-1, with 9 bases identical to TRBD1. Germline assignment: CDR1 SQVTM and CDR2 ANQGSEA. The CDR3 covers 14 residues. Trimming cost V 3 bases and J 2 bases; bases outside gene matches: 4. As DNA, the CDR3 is TGCAGCGTTGACGTGGGACAGGGAAACACTGAAGCTTTCTTT. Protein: CSVDVGQGNTEAFF.

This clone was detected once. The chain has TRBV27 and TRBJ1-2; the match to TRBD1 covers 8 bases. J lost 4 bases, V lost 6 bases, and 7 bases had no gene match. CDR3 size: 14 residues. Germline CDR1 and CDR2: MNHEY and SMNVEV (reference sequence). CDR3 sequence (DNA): TGTGCCAGCAGCCCCTACGGACAGGGCTATGGCTACACCTTC. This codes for CASSPYGQGYGYTF.

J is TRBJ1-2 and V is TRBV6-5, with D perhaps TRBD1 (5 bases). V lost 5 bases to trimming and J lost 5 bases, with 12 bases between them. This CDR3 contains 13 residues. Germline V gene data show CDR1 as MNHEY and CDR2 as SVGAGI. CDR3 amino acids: CASSPIQGYGYTF. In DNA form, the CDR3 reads TGTGCCAGCAGTCCAATTCAGGGTTATGGCTACACCTTC.

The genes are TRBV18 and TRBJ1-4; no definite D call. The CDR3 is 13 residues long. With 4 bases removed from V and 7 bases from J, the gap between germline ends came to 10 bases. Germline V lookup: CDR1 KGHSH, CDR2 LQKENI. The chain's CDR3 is CASSQAVSEKLFF. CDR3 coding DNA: TGTGCCAGCTCACAAGCGGTTTCTGAAAAACTGTTTTTT.

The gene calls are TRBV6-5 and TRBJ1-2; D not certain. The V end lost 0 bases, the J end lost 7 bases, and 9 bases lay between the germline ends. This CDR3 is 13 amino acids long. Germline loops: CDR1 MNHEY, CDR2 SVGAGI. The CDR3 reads CASSYSVGGGYTF. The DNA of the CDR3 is TGTGCCAGCAGTTACTCGGTGGGAGGTGGCTACACCTTC.

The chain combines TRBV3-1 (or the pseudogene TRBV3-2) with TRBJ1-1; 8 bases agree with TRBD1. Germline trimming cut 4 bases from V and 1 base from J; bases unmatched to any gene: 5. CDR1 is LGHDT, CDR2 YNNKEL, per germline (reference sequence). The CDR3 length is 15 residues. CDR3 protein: CASSPRTGGNTEAFF. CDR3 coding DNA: TGTGCCAGCAGCCCCCGTACAGGGGGGAACACTGAAGCTTTCTTT.

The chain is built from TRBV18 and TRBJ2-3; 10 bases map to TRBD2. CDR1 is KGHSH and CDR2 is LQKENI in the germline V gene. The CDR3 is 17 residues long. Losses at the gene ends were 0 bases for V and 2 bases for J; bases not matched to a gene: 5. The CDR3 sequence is CASSPPGTSVYTDTQYF. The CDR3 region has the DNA TGTGCCAGCTCACCACCCGGGACTAGCGTCTACACAGATACGCAGTATTTT.

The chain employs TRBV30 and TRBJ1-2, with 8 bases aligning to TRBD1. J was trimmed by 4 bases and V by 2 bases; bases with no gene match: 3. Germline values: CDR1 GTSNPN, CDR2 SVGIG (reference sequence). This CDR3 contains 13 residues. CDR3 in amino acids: CAWSLTGAYGYTF. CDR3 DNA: TGTGCCTGGAGTTTGACAGGGGCCTATGGCTACACCTTC. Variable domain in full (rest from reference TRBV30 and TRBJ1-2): SQTIHQWPATLVQPVGSPLSLECTVEGTSNPNLYWYRQAAGRGLQLLFYSVGIGQISSEVPQNLSASRPQDRQFILSSKKLLLSDSGFYLCAWSLTGAYGYTFGSGTRLTVV.

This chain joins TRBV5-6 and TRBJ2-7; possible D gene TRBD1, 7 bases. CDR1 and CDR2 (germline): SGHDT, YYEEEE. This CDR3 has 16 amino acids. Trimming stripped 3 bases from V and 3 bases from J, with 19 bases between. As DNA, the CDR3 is TGTGCCAGCAGCTGGTACGGAGGGACAGTTGGCTACGAGCAGTACTTC. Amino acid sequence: CASSWYGGTVGYEQYF.